Each of the 14 T cell receptor beta chains below was sequenced from the same sample in a study of T cells in women clearing cervical HPV infection. Some clones are missing from TCRdb's copy, which holds only in-frame ones; the method was immunoSEQ multiplex PCR. This sample's table has under 30,000 clones. Sequences were obtained from blood buffy coat. The receptor set was obtained from a woman aged 18 to 75 with a cervical HPV16 infection that either progressed to CIN3+ or cleared (not recorded which).

About this clone itself: Sequencing ends 3 residues short of the CDR3 end; the germline J gene provides the rest. The chain combines TRBV25-1 with TRBJ2-7, with TRBD2 matching over 8 bases. Germline V CDR1 and CDR2: MGHDK, SYGVNS. With V trimmed by 4 bases and J by 1 base, 6 bases remained unmatched. The CDR3 runs 15 residues. The covered CDR3 bases are TGTGCCAGCAGTGCTCCTCAGCGGGAGTCCTACGAG. This sequence encodes CASSAPQRESYE. The whole CDR3 sequence reads CASSAPQRESYEQYF.

Concerning this clone: The read gets to within 3 residues of the CDR3 end, and the germline J gene fills in the rest. This sequence joins TRBV12-5 and TRBJ2-2, with TRBD2 as a possible D gene (6 bases). Per the germline V gene, CDR1 is LGHNT and CDR2 is FRNRAP. V lost 4 bases, J lost 1 base, and 25 bases lay in between. The CDR3 is made up of 20 amino acids. The CDR3: CASGSRPWGVPIRNTGELFF. The sequenced part of the CDR3 DNA is TGTGCTAGTGGTTCGAGACCTTGGGGGGTACCGATTAGGAACACCGGGGAG.

Details on this clone: The read terminates 3 residues ahead of where the CDR3 ends, so the germline J gene completes it. The V gene is TRBV5-1, the J gene TRBJ2-1; 9 bases agree with TRBD1. This CDR3 is built from 15 residues. V lost 4 bases, J lost 7 bases, and 9 bases stayed unmatched. Per the germline V gene, CDR1 is SGHRS and CDR2 is YFSETQ. The part of the CDR3 DNA that was read is TGCGCCAGCAGCACGGGACAGGGTGTGGTGAATGAG. Translated: CASSTGQGVVNE. Given in full, the CDR3 is CASSTGQGVVNEQFF.

About this clone: The read halts 3 residues ahead of the CDR3 end, with the missing end drawn from the germline J gene. The chain links TRBV6-1 to TRBJ2-7; TRBD2 aligns across 7 bases. CDR1 and CDR2 (germline): MNHNS, SASEGT. The junction had 8 bases not matched to a gene; V was cut back by 2 bases and J by 4 bases. There are 15 residues in the CDR3. CDR3 DNA, as far as it was read: TGTGCCAGCAGTGAATCCCGCAGGCGGGGGTACGAG. Its protein product is CASSESRRRGYE. The CDR3 as a whole reads CASSESRRRGYEQYF.

In the case of this clone: The read ends 3 residues before the CDR3 terminus; that terminus is restored from the germline J gene. The V and J genes are TRBV20-1 and TRBJ1-1, with D tentatively TRBD1 (5 bases). The germline CDR1 and CDR2 sequences are DFQATT and SNEGSKA (reference sequence). The CDR3 consists of 13 residues. The CDR3 loop reads CSAPRAGREEAFF. CDR3 DNA, as far as it was read: TGCAGTGCTCCTAGGGCGGGGCGGGAGGAA.

Of note for this clone: The read is 3 residues too short to cover the CDR3 end, so that end is filled in from the germline J gene. This sequence joins TRBV18 and TRBJ1-2; 10 nucleotides match TRBD1. The germline V gene has CDR1 KGHSH and CDR2 LQKENI. V trimming: 6 bases; J trimming: 4 bases; junction bases outside the gene matches: 17. The CDR3 has 18 residues. CDR3: CASSPSGQGSRVGYGYTF. The sequenced part of the CDR3 DNA is TGTGCCAGCTCGCCCTCGGGACAGGGGTCCAGGGTCGGCTATGGC.

About this clone itself: The read gets to within 3 residues of the CDR3 end, and the germline J gene fills in the rest. The chain couples TRBV11-3 to TRBJ2-7, with TRBD1 as a possible D gene (6 bases). The CDR3 is 14 amino acids. Germline V gene data show CDR1 as SGHNT and CDR2 as YENEEA. Trimming shortened V by 1 base and J by 0 bases, and 7 bases separated the two germline ends. This CDR3 reads CASSLGGPSYEQYF. Partial CDR3 DNA: TGTGCCAGCAGCTTAGGGGGGCCCTCCTACGAG.

Comments on this clone: From the germline J gene comes the end of the CDR3, since the read stops 3 residues before it. This sequence joins TRBV2 and TRBJ2-1, with D tentatively TRBD2 (5 bases). The V and J ends lost 6 bases and 0 bases respectively, with 12 bases between them. The CDR3 is 15 amino acids. Germline V gene sequence: CDR1 SNHLY, CDR2 FYNNEI. CDR3 amino acids: CASSWTLSSYNEQFF. The sequenced CDR3 bases are TGTGCCAGCAGCTGGACTCTTAGCTCCTACAATGAG.

Remarks on this clone: With the read ending 3 residues before the CDR3 end, the germline J gene is used to fill in that end. The chain recombines TRBV5-1 with TRBJ1-2, with D uncertain. Trimming removed 0 bases from V and 7 bases from J, with 13 bases in between. The CDR3 sequence is 14 residues long. Germline loops: CDR1 SGHRS, CDR2 YFSETQ. This CDR3 reads CASSLDAVAGGYTF. CDR3 DNA (partial): TGCGCCAGCAGCTTGGATGCGGTGGCTGGTGGC.

About this clone itself: The CDR3 end lies 3 residues beyond the end of the read and is filled in from the germline J gene. The chain has TRBV2 and TRBJ2-1; 15 bases agree with TRBD2. Germline V gives CDR1 SNHLY, CDR2 FYNNEI. The CDR3 is 15 amino acids. J was trimmed by 7 bases and V by 6 bases; bases with no gene match: 4. CDR3 DNA, as far as it was read: TGTGCCAGCAGGGGGGGACTAGCGGGGGGTAATGAG. Translated, it gives CASRGGLAGGNE. The entire CDR3 reads CASRGGLAGGNEQFF. Complete variable domain (other parts from reference TRBV2 and TRBJ2-1): EPEVTQTPSHQVTQMGQEVILRCVPISNHLYFYWYRQILGQKVEFLVSFYNNEISEKSEIFDDQFSVERPDGSNFTLKIRSTKLEDSAMYFCASRGGLAGGNEQFFGPGTRLTVL.

For this clone: An end of the junction does not agree with germline; a read error may underlie this. The CDR3 extends 3 residues past the end of the read, so its final part is completed from the germline J gene. J is TRBJ1-2 and V is TRBV7-7; no reliable D call. CDR1 is SSHAT and CDR2 is FNYEAQ in the germline V gene (reference sequence). The CDR3 sequence is 15 residues long. Partial CDR3 DNA: TGTGCTAGCAGCCCCGGACTAGCGGGTACCTACGAC. Its protein product is CASSPGLAGTYD. The CDR3, in full, reads CASSPGLAGTYDYTF.

CDR3 DNA, as far as it was read: TGTGCCAGCATCCCCTCCCCACAGAACACTGAA. It is translated as CASIPSPQNTE. The entire CDR3 reads CASIPSPQNTEAFF. The rearrangement links TRBV7-6 to TRBJ1-1; D is ambiguous. The CDR3 end falls 3 residues outside the read, so it is completed with the germline J gene. Germline V gives CDR1 SGHVS, CDR2 FNYEAQ. The CDR3 has 14 residues. V lost 7 bases and J 1 base, leaving 13 bases between the germline ends.

In the case of this clone: Sequencing ends 3 residues short of the CDR3 end; the germline J gene provides the rest. The chain links TRBV5-1 to TRBJ2-1; tentatively, D is TRBD1 (5 bases). Germline V gene sequence: CDR1 SGHRS, CDR2 YFSETQ. The CDR3 totals 15 residues. V was cut by 0 bases and J by 2 bases, with 9 bases left in between. The covered CDR3 bases are TGCGCCAGCAGCTTGGAGGGGCGCCCCTACAATGAG. Its translation: CASSLEGRPYNE. The full CDR3 sequence reads CASSLEGRPYNEQFF. Looking up the rest from reference TRBV5-1 and TRBJ2-1 gives the full variable domain: KAGVTQTPRYLIKTRGQQVTLSCSPISGHRSVSWYQQTPGQGLQFLFEYFSETQRNKGNFPGRFSGRQFSNSRSEMNVSTLELGDSALYLCASSLEGRPYNEQFFGPGTRLTVL.

Worth noting for this clone: The read terminates 3 residues before the CDR3 end, so the remaining end is supplied by the germline J gene. This chain links TRBV2 with TRBJ2-5; the match to TRBD2 covers 8 bases. Germline V gene data show CDR1 as SNHLY and CDR2 as FYNNEI. The J segment lost 2 bases and the V segment lost 6 bases, leaving 11 bases of the junction unmatched. The CDR3 loop spans 16 amino acids. The CDR3 bases that were read are TGTGCCAGCAGGAGGGGCAGCGGGGGAGGACAAGAGACC. Amino acid sequence: CASRRGSGGGQET. The CDR3 in full is CASRRGSGGGQETQYF.